This T cell receptor (beta chain) was found in a study of shared clonotypes between healthy human individuals. Genomic DNA of every subset was divided equally among multiple immunoSEQ plates. Sequencing used immunoSEQ multiplex PCR; TCRdb keeps in-frame clones, though not all of them. Among around 990,000 clones listed, about 72% were seen once. The CDR3 spans 13 residues. Trimming pared 1 base from V and 8 bases from J, leaving 11 bases between. Germline-derived CDR1 and CDR2 are SGHTA and FQGNSA. This chain connects TRBV7-2 to TRBJ1-2; D remains unclear. The TCR sequence derives from a man between 18 and 35 years old in good health. Some clones in this sample may be carry-over from other donors' samples. Sequencing was carried out using memory CD4+ T cells from PBMCs. The sample's subset: CD45RA-negative fraction. CDR3 sequence (DNA): TGTGCCAGCAGCTTAGGGTACTTGGGGGGCTACACCTTC. Its translation is CASSLGYLGGYTF.